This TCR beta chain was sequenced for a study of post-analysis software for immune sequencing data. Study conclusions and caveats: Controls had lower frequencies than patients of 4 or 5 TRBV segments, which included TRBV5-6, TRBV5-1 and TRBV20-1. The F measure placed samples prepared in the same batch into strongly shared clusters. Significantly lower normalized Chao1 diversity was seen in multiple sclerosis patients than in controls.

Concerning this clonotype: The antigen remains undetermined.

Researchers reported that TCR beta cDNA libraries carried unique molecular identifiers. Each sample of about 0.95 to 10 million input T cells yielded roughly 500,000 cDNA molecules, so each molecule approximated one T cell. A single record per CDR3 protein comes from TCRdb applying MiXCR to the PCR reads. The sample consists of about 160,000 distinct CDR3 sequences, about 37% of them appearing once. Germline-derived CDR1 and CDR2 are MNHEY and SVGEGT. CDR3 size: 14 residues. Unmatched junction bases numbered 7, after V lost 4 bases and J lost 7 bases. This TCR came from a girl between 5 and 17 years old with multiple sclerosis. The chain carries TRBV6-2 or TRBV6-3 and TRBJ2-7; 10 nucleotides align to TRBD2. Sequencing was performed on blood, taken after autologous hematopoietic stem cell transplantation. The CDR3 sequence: CASSLLAGQSEQYF. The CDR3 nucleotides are TGTGCCAGCAGTTTACTAGCGGGACAGTCGGAGCAGTACTTC.